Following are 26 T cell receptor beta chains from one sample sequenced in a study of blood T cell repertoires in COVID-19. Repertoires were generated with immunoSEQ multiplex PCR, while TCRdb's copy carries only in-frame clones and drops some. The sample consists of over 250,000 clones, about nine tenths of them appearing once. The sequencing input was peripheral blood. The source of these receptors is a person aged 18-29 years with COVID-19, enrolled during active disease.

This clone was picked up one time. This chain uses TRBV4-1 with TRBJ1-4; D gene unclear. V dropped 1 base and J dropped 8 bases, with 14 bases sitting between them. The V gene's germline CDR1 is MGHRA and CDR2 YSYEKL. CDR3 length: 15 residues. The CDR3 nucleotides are TGCGCCAGCAGCCAAGGGCCCGGGGTCGGCGAAAAACTGTTTTTT. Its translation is CASSQGPGVGEKLFF.

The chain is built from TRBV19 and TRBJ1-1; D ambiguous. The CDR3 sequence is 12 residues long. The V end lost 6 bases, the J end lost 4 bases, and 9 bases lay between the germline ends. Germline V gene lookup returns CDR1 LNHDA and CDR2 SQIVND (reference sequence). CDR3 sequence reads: CASRIGVTEAFF. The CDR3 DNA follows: TGTGCCAGTAGAATCGGGGTCACTGAAGCTTTCTTT.

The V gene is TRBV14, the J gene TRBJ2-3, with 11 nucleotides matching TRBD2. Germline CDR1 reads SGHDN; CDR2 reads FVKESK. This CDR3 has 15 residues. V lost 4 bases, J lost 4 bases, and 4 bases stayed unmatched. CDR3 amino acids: CASSPGLAEADTQYF. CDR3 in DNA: TGTGCCAGCAGCCCGGGACTAGCGGAGGCAGATACGCAGTATTTT. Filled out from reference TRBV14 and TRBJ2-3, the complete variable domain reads EAGVTQFPSHSVIEKGQTVTLRCDPISGHDNLYWYRRVMGKEIKFLLHFVKESKQDESGMPNNRFLAERTGGTYSTLKVQPAELEDSGVYFCASSPGLAEADTQYFGPGTRLTVL.

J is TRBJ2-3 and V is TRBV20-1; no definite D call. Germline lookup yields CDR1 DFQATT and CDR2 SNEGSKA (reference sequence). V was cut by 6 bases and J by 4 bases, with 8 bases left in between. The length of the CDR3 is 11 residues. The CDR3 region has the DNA TGCAGTGCCGGAGAGGCAGATACGCAGTATTTT. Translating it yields CSAGEADTQYF.

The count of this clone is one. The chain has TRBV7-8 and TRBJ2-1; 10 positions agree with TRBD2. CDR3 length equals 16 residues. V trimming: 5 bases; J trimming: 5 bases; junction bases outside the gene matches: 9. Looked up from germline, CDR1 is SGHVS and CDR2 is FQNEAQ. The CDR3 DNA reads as TGTGCCAGCAGCACAGGGCTCGGACTAGCGGACAATGAGCAGTTCTTC. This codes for CASSTGLGLADNEQFF.

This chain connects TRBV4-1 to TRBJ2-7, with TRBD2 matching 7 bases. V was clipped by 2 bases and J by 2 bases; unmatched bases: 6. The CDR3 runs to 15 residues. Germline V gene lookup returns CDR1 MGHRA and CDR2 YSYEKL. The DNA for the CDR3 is TGCGCCAGCAGCCAAACGCTAGCGGAAACCTACGAGCAGTACTTC. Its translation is CASSQTLAETYEQYF.

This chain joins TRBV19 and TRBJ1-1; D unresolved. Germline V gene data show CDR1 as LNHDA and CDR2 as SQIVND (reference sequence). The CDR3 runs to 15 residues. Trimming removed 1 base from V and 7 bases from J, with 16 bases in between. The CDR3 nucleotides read TGTGCCAGTAGTATAGGCGATGAGGTGAGGAGTGAAGCTTTCTTT. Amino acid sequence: CASSIGDEVRSEAFF.

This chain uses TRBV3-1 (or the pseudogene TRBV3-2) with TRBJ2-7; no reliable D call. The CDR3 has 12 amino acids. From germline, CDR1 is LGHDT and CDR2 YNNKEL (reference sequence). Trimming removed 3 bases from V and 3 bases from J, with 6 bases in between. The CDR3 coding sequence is TGTGCCAGCAGCCATTATAACTACGAGCAGTACTTC. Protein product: CASSHYNYEQYF.

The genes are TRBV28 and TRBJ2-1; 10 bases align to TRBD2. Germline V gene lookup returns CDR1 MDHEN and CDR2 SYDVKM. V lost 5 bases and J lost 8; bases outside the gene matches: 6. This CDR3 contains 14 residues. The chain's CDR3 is CASSGAGGSYEQFF. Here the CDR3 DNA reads TGTGCCAGCAGTGGAGCGGGAGGGTCTTATGAGCAGTTCTTC.

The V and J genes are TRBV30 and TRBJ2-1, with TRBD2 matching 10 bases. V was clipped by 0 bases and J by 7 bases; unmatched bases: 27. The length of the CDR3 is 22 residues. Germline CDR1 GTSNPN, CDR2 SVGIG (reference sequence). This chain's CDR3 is CAWSVLTGKRGPSGAGGNEQFF. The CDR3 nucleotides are TGTGCCTGGAGTGTCCTCACAGGGAAACGAGGACCTAGCGGAGCGGGGGGGAATGAGCAGTTCTTC.

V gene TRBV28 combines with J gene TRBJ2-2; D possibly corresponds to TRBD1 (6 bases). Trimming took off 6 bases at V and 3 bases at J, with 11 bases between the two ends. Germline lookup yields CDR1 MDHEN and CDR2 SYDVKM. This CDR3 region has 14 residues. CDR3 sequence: CASRPDSYTGELFF. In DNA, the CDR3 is TGTGCCAGCAGGCCGGACAGCTACACCGGGGAGCTGTTTTTT.

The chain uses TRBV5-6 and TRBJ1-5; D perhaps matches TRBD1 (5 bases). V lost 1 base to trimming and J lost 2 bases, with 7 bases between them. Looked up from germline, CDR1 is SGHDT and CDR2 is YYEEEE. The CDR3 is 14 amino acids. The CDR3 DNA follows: TGTGCCAGCAGCTTGCGGGGGGGCAATCAGCCCCAGCATTTT. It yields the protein CASSLRGGNQPQHF.

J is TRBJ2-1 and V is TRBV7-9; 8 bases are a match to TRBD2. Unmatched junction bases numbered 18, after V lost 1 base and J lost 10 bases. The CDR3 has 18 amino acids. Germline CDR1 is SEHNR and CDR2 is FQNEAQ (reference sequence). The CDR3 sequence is CASSLEMAGTRGTKEQFF. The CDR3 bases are TGTGCCAGCAGCTTAGAAATGGCCGGGACTAGGGGGACCAAAGAGCAGTTCTTC.

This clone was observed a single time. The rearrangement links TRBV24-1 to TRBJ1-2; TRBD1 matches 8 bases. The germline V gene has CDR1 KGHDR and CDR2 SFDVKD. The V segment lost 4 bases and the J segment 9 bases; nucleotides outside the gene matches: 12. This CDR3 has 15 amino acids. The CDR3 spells CATSDEGTGSASYTF. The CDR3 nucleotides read TGTGCCACCAGTGACGAAGGGACAGGCAGTGCAAGCTACACCTTC.

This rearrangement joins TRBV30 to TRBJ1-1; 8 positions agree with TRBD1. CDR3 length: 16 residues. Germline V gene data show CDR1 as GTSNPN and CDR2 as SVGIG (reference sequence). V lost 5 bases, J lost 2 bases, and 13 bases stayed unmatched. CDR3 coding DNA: TGTGCCTGGGTAGAGAGGGGGACAGGCGCTAACACTGAAGCTTTCTTT. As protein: CAWVERGTGANTEAFF. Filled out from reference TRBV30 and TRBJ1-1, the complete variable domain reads SQTIHQWPATLVQPVGSPLSLECTVEGTSNPNLYWYRQAAGRGLQLLFYSVGIGQISSEVPQNLSASRPQDRQFILSSKKLLLSDSGFYLCAWVERGTGANTEAFFGQGTRLTVV.

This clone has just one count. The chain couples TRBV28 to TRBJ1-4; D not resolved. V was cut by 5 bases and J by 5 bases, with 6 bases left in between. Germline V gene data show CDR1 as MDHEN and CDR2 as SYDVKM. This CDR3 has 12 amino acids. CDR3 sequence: CASSSQNEKLFF. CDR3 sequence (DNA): TGTGCCAGCAGTAGTCAGAATGAAAAACTGTTTTTT.

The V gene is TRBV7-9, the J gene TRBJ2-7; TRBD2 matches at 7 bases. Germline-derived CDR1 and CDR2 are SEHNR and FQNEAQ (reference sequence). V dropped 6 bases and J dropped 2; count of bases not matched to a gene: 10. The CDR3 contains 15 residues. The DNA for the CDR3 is TGTGCCAGCAGGTCTGGGGCTAGCGGAGCCTACGAGCAGTACTTC. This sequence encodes CASRSGASGAYEQYF.

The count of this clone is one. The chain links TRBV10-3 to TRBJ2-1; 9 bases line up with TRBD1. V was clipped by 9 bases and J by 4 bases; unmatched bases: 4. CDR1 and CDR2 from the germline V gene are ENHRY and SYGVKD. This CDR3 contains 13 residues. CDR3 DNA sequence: TGTGCCATAACGGACAGGGGATACAATGAGCAGTTCTTC. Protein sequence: CAITDRGYNEQFF.

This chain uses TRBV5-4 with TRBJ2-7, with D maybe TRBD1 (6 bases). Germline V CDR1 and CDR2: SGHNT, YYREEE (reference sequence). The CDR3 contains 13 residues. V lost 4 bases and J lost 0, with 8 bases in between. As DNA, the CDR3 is TGTGCCAGCAGCCAGGACAGCTCCTACGAGCAGTACTTC. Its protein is CASSQDSSYEQYF.

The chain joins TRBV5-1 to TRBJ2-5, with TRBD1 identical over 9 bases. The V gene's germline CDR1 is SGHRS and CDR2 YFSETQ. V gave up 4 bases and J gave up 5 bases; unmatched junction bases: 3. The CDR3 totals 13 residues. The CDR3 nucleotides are TGCGCCAGCAGCAGCGACAGGGGGGAGACCCAGTACTTC. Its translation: CASSSDRGETQYF.

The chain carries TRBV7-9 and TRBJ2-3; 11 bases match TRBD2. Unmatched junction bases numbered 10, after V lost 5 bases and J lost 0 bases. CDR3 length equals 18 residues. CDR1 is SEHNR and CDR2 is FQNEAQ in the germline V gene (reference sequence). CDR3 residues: CASSQGLAGGTSTDTQYF. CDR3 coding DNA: TGTGCCAGCAGCCAAGGACTAGCGGGTGGTACTAGCACAGATACGCAGTATTTT.

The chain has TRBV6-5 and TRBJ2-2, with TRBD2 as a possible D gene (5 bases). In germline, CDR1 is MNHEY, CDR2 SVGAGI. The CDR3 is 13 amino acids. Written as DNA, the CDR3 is TGTGCGGTCCGGGAATCGAACACCGGGGAGCTGTTTTTT. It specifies CAVRESNTGELFF.

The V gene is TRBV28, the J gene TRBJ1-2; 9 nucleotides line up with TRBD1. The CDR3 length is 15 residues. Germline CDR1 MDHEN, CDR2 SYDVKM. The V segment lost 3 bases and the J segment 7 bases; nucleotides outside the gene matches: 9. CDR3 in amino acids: CASSLMGTGYAGYTF. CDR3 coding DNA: TGTGCCAGCAGTTTGATGGGGACAGGGTATGCTGGCTACACCTTC.

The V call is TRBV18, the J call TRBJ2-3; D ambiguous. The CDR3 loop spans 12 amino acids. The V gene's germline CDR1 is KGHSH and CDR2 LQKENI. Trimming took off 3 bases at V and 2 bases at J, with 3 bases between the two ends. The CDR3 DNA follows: TGTGCCAGCTCACCCTTCACAGATACGCAGTATTTT. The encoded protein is CASSPFTDTQYF.

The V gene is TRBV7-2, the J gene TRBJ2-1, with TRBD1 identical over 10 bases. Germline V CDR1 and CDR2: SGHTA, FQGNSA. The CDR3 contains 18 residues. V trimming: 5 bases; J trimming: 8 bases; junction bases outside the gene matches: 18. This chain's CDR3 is CASSVEGDRGLPRDEQFF. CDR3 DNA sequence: TGTGCCAGCAGCGTGGAGGGAGACAGGGGGCTCCCTAGGGATGAGCAGTTCTTC.

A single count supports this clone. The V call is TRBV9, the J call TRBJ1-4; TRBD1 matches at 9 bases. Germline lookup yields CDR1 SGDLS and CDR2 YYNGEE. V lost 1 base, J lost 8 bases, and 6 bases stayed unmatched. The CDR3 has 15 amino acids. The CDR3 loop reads CASSVRPGTGEKLFF. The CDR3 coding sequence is TGTGCCAGCAGCGTAAGGCCCGGGACAGGGGAAAAACTGTTTTTT.